The entry below gives a single TCR beta chain sequence along with its context. Enrolment of Seattle patients took place during active infection, and they were followed longitudinally. The assay was immunoSEQ multiplex PCR, and TCRdb's table has in-frame clones only and misses some. The profile shows a few hundred thousand clones, about 85% of them singletons. This sample stems from a study of blood T cell repertoires in COVID-19. Germline V lookup: CDR1 MNHEY, CDR2 SMNVEV (reference sequence). V lost 3 bases and J lost 11, with 8 bases in between. The CDR3 totals 12 residues. Sequences were obtained from peripheral blood. The receptor was isolated from a human donor with COVID-19, enrolled during active disease. The donor label of this sample is uncertain. The gene calls are TRBV27 and TRBJ1-6, with a possible D match to TRBD1 (6 bases). CDR3 nucleotides: TGTGCCAGCAGTTTGGGGGCTACACCCCTCCACTTT. Translation: CASSLGATPLHF.